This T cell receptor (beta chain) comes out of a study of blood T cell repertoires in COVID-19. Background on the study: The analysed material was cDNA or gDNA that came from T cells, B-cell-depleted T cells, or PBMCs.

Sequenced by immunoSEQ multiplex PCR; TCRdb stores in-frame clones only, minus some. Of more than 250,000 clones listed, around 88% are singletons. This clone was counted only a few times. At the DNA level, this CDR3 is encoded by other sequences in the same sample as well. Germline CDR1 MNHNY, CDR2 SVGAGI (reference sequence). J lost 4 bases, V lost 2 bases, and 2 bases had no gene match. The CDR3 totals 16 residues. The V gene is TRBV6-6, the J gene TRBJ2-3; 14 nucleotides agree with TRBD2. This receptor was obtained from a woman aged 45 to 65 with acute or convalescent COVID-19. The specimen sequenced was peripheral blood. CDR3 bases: TGTGCCAGCAGTTACAGGACTAGCGGGAGGCCAGATACGCAGTATTTT. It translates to CASSYRTSGRPDTQYF.